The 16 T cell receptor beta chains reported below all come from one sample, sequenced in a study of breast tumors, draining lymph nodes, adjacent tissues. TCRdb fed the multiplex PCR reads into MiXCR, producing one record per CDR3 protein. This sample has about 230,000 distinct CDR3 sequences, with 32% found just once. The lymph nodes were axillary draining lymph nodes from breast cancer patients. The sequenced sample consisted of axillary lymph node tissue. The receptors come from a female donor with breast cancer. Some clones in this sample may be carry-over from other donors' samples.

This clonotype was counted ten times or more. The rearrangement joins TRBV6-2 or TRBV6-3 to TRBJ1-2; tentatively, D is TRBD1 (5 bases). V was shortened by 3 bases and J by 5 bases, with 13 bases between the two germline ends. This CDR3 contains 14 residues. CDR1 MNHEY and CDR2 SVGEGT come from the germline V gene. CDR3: CASSYSQGAYGYTF. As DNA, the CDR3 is TGTGCCAGCAGTTATTCGCAGGGTGCATATGGCTACACCTTC.

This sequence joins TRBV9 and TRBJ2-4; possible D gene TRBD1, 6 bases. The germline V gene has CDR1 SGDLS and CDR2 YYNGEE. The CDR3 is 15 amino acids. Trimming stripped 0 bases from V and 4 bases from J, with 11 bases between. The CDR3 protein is CASSVGSGAKNIQYF. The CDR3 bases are TGTGCCAGCAGCGTAGGGTCAGGGGCTAAAAACATTCAGTACTTC.

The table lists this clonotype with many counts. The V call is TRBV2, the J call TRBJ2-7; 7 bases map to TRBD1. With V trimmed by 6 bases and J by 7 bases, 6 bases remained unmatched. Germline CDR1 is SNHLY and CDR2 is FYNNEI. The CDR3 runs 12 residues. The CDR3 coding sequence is TGTGCCAGCAGGATACAGGGGAGAGAGCAGTACTTC. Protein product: CASRIQGREQYF.

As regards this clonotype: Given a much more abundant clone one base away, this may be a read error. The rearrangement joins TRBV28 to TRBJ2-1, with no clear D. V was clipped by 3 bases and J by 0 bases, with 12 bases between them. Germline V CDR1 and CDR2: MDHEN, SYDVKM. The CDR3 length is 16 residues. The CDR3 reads CASSFSCANSYNEQFF. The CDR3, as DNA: TGTGCCAGCAGTTTTAGTTGCGCCAACTCCTACAATGAGCAGTTCTTC.

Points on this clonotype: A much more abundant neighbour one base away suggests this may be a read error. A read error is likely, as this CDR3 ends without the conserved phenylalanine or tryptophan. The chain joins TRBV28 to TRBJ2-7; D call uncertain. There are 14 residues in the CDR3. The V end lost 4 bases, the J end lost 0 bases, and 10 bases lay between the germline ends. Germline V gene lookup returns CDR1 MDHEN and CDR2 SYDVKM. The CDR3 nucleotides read TGTGCCAGCAGTTACACGACCGTCTCCTACGAGCAGTACTAC. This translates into CASSYTTVSYEQYY.

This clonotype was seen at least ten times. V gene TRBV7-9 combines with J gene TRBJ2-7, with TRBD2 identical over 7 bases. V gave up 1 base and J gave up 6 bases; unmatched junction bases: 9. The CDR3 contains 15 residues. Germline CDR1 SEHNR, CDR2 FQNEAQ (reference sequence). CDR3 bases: TGTGCCAGCAGCTTAGGGTCGGTGACGGGAGGCGAGCAGTACTTC. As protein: CASSLGSVTGGEQYF. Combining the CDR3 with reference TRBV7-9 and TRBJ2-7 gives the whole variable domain DTGVSQNPRHKITKRGQNVTFRCDPISEHNRLYWYRQTLGQGPEFLTYFQNEAQLEKSRLLSDRFSAERPKGSFSTLEIQRTEQGDSAMYLCASSLGSVTGGEQYFGPGTRLTVT.

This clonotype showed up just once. Written as DNA, the CDR3 is TGTGCCAGCAGTCCCTCGGGTAGGGCCAGGTGGGCTTTCTTT. Amino acid sequence: CASSPSGRARWAFF. V and J are TRBV6-5 and TRBJ1-1; no clear D gene. Trimming took 5 bases from V and 11 from J, leaving 21 bases between them. Germline assignment: CDR1 MNHEY and CDR2 SVGAGI. The CDR3 is 14 residues long.

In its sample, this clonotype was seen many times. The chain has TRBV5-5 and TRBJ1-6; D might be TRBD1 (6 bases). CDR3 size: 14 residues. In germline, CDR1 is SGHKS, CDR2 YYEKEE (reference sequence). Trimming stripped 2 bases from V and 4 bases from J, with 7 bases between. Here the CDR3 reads CASSFQGYNSPLHF. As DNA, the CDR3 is TGTGCCAGCAGCTTCCAGGGGTATAATTCACCCCTCCACTTT.

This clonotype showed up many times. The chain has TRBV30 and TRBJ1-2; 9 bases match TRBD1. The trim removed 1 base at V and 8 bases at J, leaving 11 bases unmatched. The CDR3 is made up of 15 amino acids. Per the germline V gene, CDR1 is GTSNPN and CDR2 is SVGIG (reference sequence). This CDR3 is CAWSGLQQGARGYTF. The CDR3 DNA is TGTGCCTGGAGTGGGCTTCAACAGGGGGCGCGGGGCTACACCTTC. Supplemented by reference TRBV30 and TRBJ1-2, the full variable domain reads SQTIHQWPATLVQPVGSPLSLECTVEGTSNPNLYWYRQAAGRGLQLLFYSVGIGQISSEVPQNLSASRPQDRQFILSSKKLLLSDSGFYLCAWSGLQQGARGYTFGSGTRLTVV.

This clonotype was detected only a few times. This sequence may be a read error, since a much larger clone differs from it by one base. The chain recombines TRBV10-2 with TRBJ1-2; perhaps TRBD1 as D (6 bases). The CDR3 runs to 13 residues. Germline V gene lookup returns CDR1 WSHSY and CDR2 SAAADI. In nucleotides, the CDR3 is TGCACCAGCAGTGAGAGACAGGAGCGCGGCTACACCTTC. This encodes CTSSERQERGYTF.

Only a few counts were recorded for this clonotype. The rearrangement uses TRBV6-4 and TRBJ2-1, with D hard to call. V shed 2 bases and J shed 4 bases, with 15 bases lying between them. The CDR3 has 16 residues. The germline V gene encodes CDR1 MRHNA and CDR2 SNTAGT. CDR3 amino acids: CASSDAPTRRYNEQFF. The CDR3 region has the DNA TGTGCCAGCAGTGACGCTCCTACCAGACGATACAATGAGCAGTTCTTC.

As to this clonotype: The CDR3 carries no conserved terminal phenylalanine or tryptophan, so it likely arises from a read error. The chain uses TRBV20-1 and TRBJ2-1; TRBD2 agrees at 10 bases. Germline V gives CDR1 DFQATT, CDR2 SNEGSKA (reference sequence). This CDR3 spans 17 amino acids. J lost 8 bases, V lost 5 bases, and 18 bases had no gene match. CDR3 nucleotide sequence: TGCAGTGCTGGAGGGGGCGCTAGCGGGAGCCTGTTCTATGAGCAGTTCTCC. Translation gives CSAGGGASGSLFYEQFS.

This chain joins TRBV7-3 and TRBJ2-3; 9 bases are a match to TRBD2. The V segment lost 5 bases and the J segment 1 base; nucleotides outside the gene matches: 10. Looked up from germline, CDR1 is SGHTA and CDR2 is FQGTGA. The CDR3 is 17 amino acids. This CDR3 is CASSPLVAGVGTDTQYF. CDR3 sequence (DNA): TGTGCCAGCAGCCCCCTCGTAGCGGGAGTGGGCACAGATACGCAGTATTTT. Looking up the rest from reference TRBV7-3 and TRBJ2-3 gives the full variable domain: GAGVSQTPSNKVTEKGKYVELRCDPISGHTALYWYRQSLGQGPEFLIYFQGTGAADDSGLPNDRFFAVRPEGSVSTLKIQRTERGDSAVYLCASSPLVAGVGTDTQYFGPGTRLTVL.

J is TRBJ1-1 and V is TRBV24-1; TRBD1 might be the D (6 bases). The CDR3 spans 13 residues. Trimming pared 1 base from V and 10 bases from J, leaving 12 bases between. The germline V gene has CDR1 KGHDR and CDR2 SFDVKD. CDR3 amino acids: CATSDFGGSRAFF. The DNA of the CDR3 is TGTGCCACCAGTGATTTTGGGGGCTCGAGAGCTTTCTTT.

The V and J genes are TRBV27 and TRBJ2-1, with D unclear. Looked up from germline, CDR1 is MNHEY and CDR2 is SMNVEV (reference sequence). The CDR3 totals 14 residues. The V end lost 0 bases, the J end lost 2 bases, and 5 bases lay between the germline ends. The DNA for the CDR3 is TGTGCCAGCAGTTTATCGTCCGCCTACAATGAGCAGTTCTTC. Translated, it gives CASSLSSAYNEQFF.

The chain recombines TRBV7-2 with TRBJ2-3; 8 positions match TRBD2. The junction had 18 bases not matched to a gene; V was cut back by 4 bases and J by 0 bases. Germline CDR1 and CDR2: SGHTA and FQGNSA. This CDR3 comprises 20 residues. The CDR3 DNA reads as TGTGCCAGCAGCTATAACAGGGATATCGGGAGGGCCTCTAGCACAGATACGCAGTATTTT. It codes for CASSYNRDIGRASSTDTQYF.